This T cell receptor (beta chain) was captured by sequencing in a study of blood T cell repertoires in COVID-19. Trimming removed 4 bases from V and 0 bases from J, with 18 bases in between. There are 17 residues in the CDR3. Germline V gene data show CDR1 as SGHNT and CDR2 as YENEEA. The participants were between 18 and 89 years old and came from roughly 24 US areas. Participants had their cohort set by participant-reported clinical history. Two consecutive negative NP/OP PCR tests, clearance, or resolved symptoms defined Cohort 3 recovery. Per the original methods: Reference gene primer amplification gave estimated nucleated cell counts. Produced via immunoSEQ multiplex PCR; TCRdb's table is partial and in-frame only. V, J and clone size were drawn from that table, and D and trimming were deduced from the DNA. This sample has roughly 43,000 clones; 70% to 90% occur once, and the top ten carry 3% to 3.5%.

Sequenced: PBMCs or T cells enriched from blood (not recorded which). The V call is TRBV11-3, the J call TRBJ1-2; D uncertain. The receptor was isolated from a woman in her fifties or sixties who had recovered from COVID-19. The CDR3 sequence is CASSSPRVHPTNYGYTF. CDR3 coding DNA: TGTGCCAGCAGCTCACCCCGGGTCCATCCTACTAACTATGGCTACACCTTC.